These 24 T cell receptor beta chains came from one sample sequenced in a study of identical twins. One entry per CDR3 protein, called by TCRdb with MiXCR from the 5' RACE reads. Of fewer than 900,000 distinct CDR3 sequences listed, 21% are singletons. Another study also made use of these data, one on T cells expressing NK-cell markers.

The specimen was PBMCs. These TCRs come from a woman under 30 in good health.

V gene TRBV20-1 combines with J gene TRBJ2-1, with 10 bases matching TRBD2. The CDR3 runs 18 residues. Trimming took 0 bases from V and 1 from J; bases not matched to a gene: 9. The germline CDR1 and CDR2 sequences are DFQATT and SNEGSKA (reference sequence). CDR3 sequence (DNA): TGCAGTGCTAGAGATAGGGCTAGCGGGAGTAATTCCTACAATGAGCAGTTCTTC. Residues: CSARDRASGSNSYNEQFF.

The chain joins TRBV29-1 to TRBJ2-1; 16 nucleotides line up with TRBD2. J lost 7 bases, V lost 3 bases, and 0 bases had no gene match. The CDR3 has 14 residues. From germline, CDR1 is SQVTM and CDR2 ANQGSEA. The CDR3 protein is CSVEGLAGGNEQFF. CDR3 nucleotides: TGCAGCGTTGAGGGACTAGCGGGAGGGAATGAGCAGTTCTTC.

This clonotype was recorded at least ten times. The V and J genes are TRBV6-6 and TRBJ2-7; D is possibly TRBD2 (5 bases). This CDR3 contains 12 residues. V shed 6 bases and J shed 3 bases, with 9 bases lying between them. Germline loops: CDR1 MNHNY, CDR2 SVGAGI (reference sequence). CDR3 sequence (DNA): TGTGCCAGCAGCGATGGGAGCTACGAGCAGTACTTC. Its translation: CASSDGSYEQYF.

This clonotype turned up a few times. This chain joins TRBV12-3 or TRBV12-4 and TRBJ2-7; 8 bases are a match to TRBD1. The V and J ends lost 6 bases and 7 bases, in that order; junction bases with no gene match: 8. CDR3 length: 13 amino acids. CDR3 in DNA: TGTGCCAGCAGGGGGGCAGGGGGCCAAGAGCAGTACTTC. Protein: CASRGAGGQEQYF.

The V and J genes are TRBV9 and TRBJ2-2, with TRBD2 as a possible D gene (5 bases). Germline V gives CDR1 SGDLS, CDR2 YYNGEE. The CDR3 is 17 residues long. V lost 0 bases to trimming and J lost 0 bases, with 12 bases between them. The CDR3 nucleotides are TGTGCCAGCAGCGTAGTCCCCAGCGGAACGAACACCGGGGAGCTGTTTTTT. It is translated as CASSVVPSGTNTGELFF.

This clonotype occurred many times. The gene calls are TRBV20-1 and TRBJ1-1; possibly TRBD1 for D (5 bases). V lost 5 bases to trimming and J lost 1 base, with 11 bases between them. Per the germline V gene, CDR1 is DFQATT and CDR2 is SNEGSKA (reference sequence). This CDR3 is built from 13 residues. The CDR3 is CSASAGGNTEAFF. The CDR3 coding sequence is TGCAGTGCTTCCGCCGGGGGGAACACTGAAGCTTTCTTT.

The genes are TRBV6-1 and TRBJ2-2, with unresolved D. Germline CDR1 and CDR2: MNHNS and SASEGT. This CDR3 has 15 amino acids. V was trimmed by 10 bases and J by 3 bases, leaving 18 bases between them. In DNA, the CDR3 is TGTGCCACCGGATCGGGTTTGATGCACACCGGGGAGCTGTTTTTT. It specifies CATGSGLMHTGELFF.

This clonotype came up many times. J is TRBJ1-2 and V is TRBV25-1; D not certain. The V and J ends lost 4 bases and 6 bases respectively, with 6 bases between them. CDR3 length equals 11 residues. Germline V lookup: CDR1 MGHDK, CDR2 SYGVNS. The CDR3 loop reads CASSVGDGYTF. CDR3 nucleotides: TGTGCCAGCAGTGTCGGGGATGGCTACACCTTC.

V gene TRBV30 combines with J gene TRBJ2-7; 7 nucleotides agree with TRBD1. Looked up from germline, CDR1 is GTSNPN and CDR2 is SVGIG (reference sequence). Losses at the gene ends were 3 bases for V and 6 bases for J; bases not matched to a gene: 14. This CDR3 spans 15 amino acids. CDR3 amino acids: CAWSPRTGFVGEQYF. CDR3 DNA sequence: TGTGCCTGGAGCCCCAGGACAGGCTTCGTCGGCGAGCAGTACTTC.

This sequence joins TRBV20-1 and TRBJ2-1; TRBD1 might be the D (6 bases). Per the germline V gene, CDR1 is DFQATT and CDR2 is SNEGSKA (reference sequence). The CDR3 extends over 12 amino acids. V lost 6 bases to trimming and J lost 9 bases, with 15 bases between them. The CDR3 DNA sequence: TGCAGTGCCAGGCATGTAGGGGGTGAGCAGTTCTTC. Translating it yields CSARHVGGEQFF.

Many counts were recorded for this clonotype. The chain carries TRBV27 and TRBJ2-1, with 8 bases aligning to TRBD2. After removal of 2 bases from V and 1 base from J, the junction contained 1 base not matched to a gene. Germline V gives CDR1 MNHEY, CDR2 SMNVEV (reference sequence). The CDR3 length is 15 residues. As DNA, the CDR3 is TGTGCCAGCAGTTTAGGGACTAGTTCCTACAATGAGCAGTTCTTC. Translation gives CASSLGTSSYNEQFF.

The chain employs TRBV7-6 and TRBJ1-1; tentatively, D is TRBD1 (5 bases). CDR3 length: 13 amino acids. Per the germline V gene, CDR1 is SGHVS and CDR2 is FNYEAQ. The V end was cut by 1 base, the J end by 7 bases, with 10 bases between. CDR3 in DNA: TGTGCCAGCAGCTTAGAGGGACTGGTTGAAGCTTTCTTT. Translating gives CASSLEGLVEAFF.

This clonotype has ten or more counts. The rearrangement joins TRBV12-3 or TRBV12-4 to TRBJ2-1; D may be TRBD1 or TRBD2 (6 bases each). V gave up 7 bases and J gave up 12 bases, with 13 bases separating them. This CDR3 is built from 11 residues. The CDR3 DNA follows: TGTGCCAGCACCTTGGGGGGCTCGCAGTTCTTC. Translation: CASTLGGSQFF.

V is TRBV6-5 and J is TRBJ2-1; possible D gene TRBD2, 6 bases. The CDR3 runs to 15 residues. CDR1 is MNHEY, CDR2 SVGAGI, per germline. V was trimmed by 2 bases and J by 3 bases, leaving 11 bases between them. The CDR3: CASSYGGTDYNEQFF. The CDR3 DNA is TGTGCCAGCAGTTACGGCGGGACGGACTACAATGAGCAGTTCTTC.

This clonotype showed up just a few times. The chain joins TRBV11-3 to TRBJ2-3; no clear D gene. Germline loops: CDR1 SGHNT, CDR2 YENEEA. The CDR3 extends over 13 amino acids. V was clipped by 1 base and J by 5 bases, with 7 bases between them. Written as DNA, the CDR3 is TGTGCCAGCAGCTTAGCCCCCCGAGATACGCAGTATTTT. Protein: CASSLAPRDTQYF. Based on the CDR3 plus reference TRBV11-3 and TRBJ2-3, the full variable domain is EAGVVQSPRYKIIEKKQPVAFWCNPISGHNTLYWYLQNLGQGPELLIRYENEEAVDDSQLPKDRFSAERLKGVDSTLKIQPAELGDSAVYLCASSLAPRDTQYFGPGTRLTVL.

This clonotype was found a few times. This chain connects TRBV7-2 to TRBJ1-2; D remains ambiguous. Germline V gene lookup returns CDR1 SGHTA and CDR2 FQGNSA. This CDR3 comprises 11 residues. V was cut by 11 bases and J by 2 bases, with 9 bases left in between. The CDR3 DNA sequence: TGTGCCGCCGGATTAAACTATGGCTACACCTTC. Translation gives CAAGLNYGYTF.

The chain is built from TRBV7-9 and TRBJ1-2; D is ambiguous. The CDR3 is 12 residues long. CDR1 SEHNR and CDR2 FQNEAQ come from the germline V gene (reference sequence). V dropped 5 bases and J dropped 7 bases, with 11 bases sitting between them. CDR3 protein: CASSTAMIGYTF. In DNA, the CDR3 is TGTGCCAGCAGCACTGCGATGATTGGCTACACCTTC.

A few counts support this clonotype. This chain connects TRBV7-8 to TRBJ2-7, with 8 bases identical to TRBD2. Germline CDR1 is SGHVS and CDR2 is FQNEAQ. The CDR3 consists of 15 residues. V shed 5 bases and J 4 bases; nucleotides not matched to a gene: 10. CDR3 nucleotide sequence: TGTGCCAGCAGCCCAACGACTAGCGCGCCGTACGAGCAGTACTTC. Residues: CASSPTTSAPYEQYF.

This clonotype has only a few counts. This chain uses TRBV20-1 with TRBJ2-7; D possibly corresponds to TRBD1 (6 bases). The CDR3 is 16 residues long. Trimming removed 0 bases at V and 2 bases at J, with 17 bases between. Germline CDR1 and CDR2: DFQATT and SNEGSKA (reference sequence). This CDR3 is CSAREGQTRRPYEQYF. The CDR3 DNA reads as TGCAGTGCTAGAGAAGGACAGACCAGGAGGCCCTACGAGCAGTACTTC.

J is TRBJ2-7 and V is TRBV12-3 or TRBV12-4; D gene uncertain. The CDR3 length is 14 residues. V shed 4 bases and J shed 5 bases, with 15 bases lying between them. CDR3 DNA sequence: TGTGCCAGCAGTTCCTATCGTCCTGTCGACGAGCAGTACTTC. It translates to CASSSYRPVDEQYF.

This chain connects TRBV7-9 to TRBJ2-7, with 8 positions matching TRBD2. V shed 1 base and J 5 bases; nucleotides not matched to a gene: 10. This CDR3 spans 16 amino acids. Looked up from germline, CDR1 is SEHNR and CDR2 is FQNEAQ (reference sequence). As DNA, the CDR3 is TGTGCCAGCAGCTTAGTTATCTGGTCAGCGGGAGACGAGCAGTACTTC. Its translation is CASSLVIWSAGDEQYF.

The rearrangement joins TRBV12-3 or TRBV12-4 to TRBJ2-2; D call uncertain. The CDR3 has 15 residues. The germline V and J ends were trimmed by 4 bases and 6 bases, with 15 bases remaining between them. CDR3 DNA sequence: TGTGCCAGCAGTTCGGACGTGAAAGGTCCCGGGGAGCTGTTTTTT. This gives the protein CASSSDVKGPGELFF.

This clonotype occurred a few times. The chain has TRBV6-6 and TRBJ1-1, with D unresolved. This CDR3 comprises 13 residues. Per the germline V gene, CDR1 is MNHNY and CDR2 is SVGAGI (reference sequence). V dropped 2 bases and J dropped 5 bases, with 9 bases sitting between them. The CDR3 spells CASSYQTETEAFF. The CDR3 DNA follows: TGTGCCAGCAGTTACCAGACGGAAACTGAAGCTTTCTTT.

The V call is TRBV5-1, the J call TRBJ2-3; the match to TRBD2 covers 10 bases. V lost 2 bases, J lost 4 bases, and 7 bases stayed unmatched. The CDR3 contains 16 residues. Germline V gives CDR1 SGHRS, CDR2 YFSETQ. CDR3 in amino acids: CASSFLPAGGADTQYF. In DNA, the CDR3 is TGCGCCAGCAGCTTCCTTCCAGCGGGGGGGGCAGATACGCAGTATTTT.